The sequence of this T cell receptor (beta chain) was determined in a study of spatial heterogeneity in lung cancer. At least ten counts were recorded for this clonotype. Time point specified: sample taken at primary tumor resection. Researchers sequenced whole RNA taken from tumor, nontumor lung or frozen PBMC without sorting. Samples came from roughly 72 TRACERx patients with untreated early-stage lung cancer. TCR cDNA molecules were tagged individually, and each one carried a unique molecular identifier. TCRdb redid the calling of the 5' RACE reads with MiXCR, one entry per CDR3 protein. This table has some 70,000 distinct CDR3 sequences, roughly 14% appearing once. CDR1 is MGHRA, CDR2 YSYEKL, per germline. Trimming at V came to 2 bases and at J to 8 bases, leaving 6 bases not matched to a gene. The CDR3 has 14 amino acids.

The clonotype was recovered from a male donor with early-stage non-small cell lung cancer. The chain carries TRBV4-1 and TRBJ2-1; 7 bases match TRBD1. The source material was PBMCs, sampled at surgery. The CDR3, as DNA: TGCGCCAGCAGCCAACCCAGGACAGGCGATGAGCAGTTCTTC. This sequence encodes CASSQPRTGDEQFF.